These T cell receptor beta chains were read from a single sample in a study of Ad26.COV2.S vaccination and SARS-CoV-2 variants. The table came from immunoSEQ multiplex PCR; TCRdb's copy has only in-frame clones and leaves some out. Here the sample spans about 280,000 clones, 70% to 90% being singletons. This specimen was peripheral blood, taken in a trial of Ad26.COV2.S vaccine versus placebo. The receptors originated from a person aged 18 to 59 who received the Ad26.COV2.S COVID-19 vaccine or a placebo. The CDR3 runs from the conserved cysteine through the conserved F or W. The D gene is left open where the match is weak. Not all rows give a size; the values are once, few, many and, for expanded clones, a class.

J gene: TRBJ1-2
V gene: TRBV19
clone size: .
D gene: TRBD1
CDR3 DNA: TGTGCCAGTAGTAGCTCCGGGACAGAGTTTCGCTACACCTTC
CDR3 protein: CASSSSGTEFRYTF

J gene: TRBJ2-5
V gene: TRBV7-7
clone size: .
D gene: TRBD1
CDR3 DNA: TGTGCCAGCAGCTTAGGAGGACAGGGGTCAGAGACCCAGTACTTC
CDR3 protein: CASSLGGQGSETQYF

J gene: TRBJ1-6
V gene: TRBV2
clone size: .
D gene: .
CDR3 DNA: TGTGCCAGCAGTCGAGGGAGCTCCTATAATTCACCCCTCCACTTT
CDR3 protein: CASSRGSSYNSPLHF

J gene: TRBJ2-2
V gene: TRBV5-1
clone size: .
D gene: TRBD2
CDR3 DNA: TGCGCCAGCAGCTTCACGGGAGGTTATACCGGGGAGCTGTTTTTT
CDR3 protein: CASSFTGGYTGELFF

J gene: TRBJ1-1
V gene: TRBV2
clone size: .
D gene: .
CDR3 DNA: TGTGCCGGGGAGAGAGAAGGGACGGCATCAGAAGCTTTCTTT
CDR3 protein: CAGEREGTASEAFF

J gene: TRBJ1-4
V gene: TRBV19
clone size: .
D gene: .
CDR3 DNA: TGTGCCAGTAGTACGACAGATACCTATACAACTAATGAAAAACTGTTTTTT
CDR3 protein: CASSTTDTYTTNEKLFF

J gene: TRBJ1-1
V gene: TRBV7-3
clone size: .
D gene: TRBD1
CDR3 DNA: TGTGCCAGCAGCTCCACCCAACCGGGACAGGGTAACACTGAAGCTTTCTTT
CDR3 protein: CASSSTQPGQGNTEAFF

J gene: TRBJ2-1
V gene: TRBV2
clone size: .
D gene: .
CDR3 DNA: TGTGCCAGCACCGGGACTTGGGACCACAATGAGCAGTTCTTC
CDR3 protein: CASTGTWDHNEQFF

J gene: TRBJ1-6
V gene: TRBV27
clone size: .
D gene: TRBD1
CDR3 DNA: TGTGCCAGCAAAAAAAGGGACAGCTCTGCTGCGAATACTTCACCCCTCCACTTT
CDR3 protein: CASKKRDSSAANTSPLHF

J gene: TRBJ2-3
V gene: TRBV11-3
clone size: .
D gene: TRBD2
CDR3 DNA: TGTGCCAGCAGCTTAGGGCTAGCGGGGAGCACAGATACGCAGTATTTT
CDR3 protein: CASSLGLAGSTDTQYF

J gene: TRBJ2-3
V gene: TRBV11-3
clone size: .
D gene: TRBD2
CDR3 DNA: TGTGCCAGCAGCCCCTGGGTGGGAGGGAGCACAGATACGCAGTATTTT
CDR3 protein: CASSPWVGGSTDTQYF

J gene: TRBJ1-4
V gene: TRBV6-5
clone size: .
D gene: .
CDR3 DNA: TGTGCCAGCAGTCACGGGTCCCTTAATGAAAAACTGTTTTTT
CDR3 protein: CASSHGSLNEKLFF

J gene: TRBJ2-7
V gene: TRBV7-2
clone size: .
D gene: .
CDR3 DNA: TGTGCCAGCAGCTTAGGATCTGATTACGAGCAGTACTTC
CDR3 protein: CASSLGSDYEQYF

J gene: TRBJ2-5
V gene: TRBV11-2
clone size: once
D gene: .
CDR3 DNA: TGTGCCAGCAGCTTAGGGCAGAGCCAGTACTTC
CDR3 protein: CASSLGQSQYF

J gene: TRBJ2-7
V gene: TRBV27
clone size: .
D gene: .
CDR3 DNA: TGTGCCAGCAGGCAGGGGACCCACTACGAGCAGTACTTC
CDR3 protein: CASRQGTHYEQYF

J gene: TRBJ1-2
V gene: TRBV19
clone size: .
D gene: .
CDR3 DNA: TGTGCCAGTAGTAACAGGGCCTATGGCTACACCTTC
CDR3 protein: CASSNRAYGYTF

J gene: TRBJ2-5
V gene: TRBV2
clone size: .
D gene: .
CDR3 DNA: TGTGCCAGCAACCTCGCGGAGACCCAGTACTTC
CDR3 protein: CASNLAETQYF

J gene: TRBJ2-7
V gene: TRBV25-1
clone size: .
D gene: .
CDR3 DNA: TGTGCCAGCAGTGAGTACTCCTACGAGCAGTACTTC
CDR3 protein: CASSEYSYEQYF

J gene: TRBJ2-1
V gene: TRBV3-1/TRBV3-2
clone size: .
D gene: .
CDR3 DNA: TGTGCCAGCAGCCATACACAGGGTGGTGAGCAGTTCTTC
CDR3 protein: CASSHTQGGEQFF

J gene: TRBJ2-1
V gene: TRBV30
clone size: .
D gene: .
CDR3 DNA: TGTGCCTGGAGGAGGCGGGACCACAATGAGCAGTTCTTC
CDR3 protein: CAWRRRDHNEQFF

J gene: TRBJ1-1
V gene: TRBV5-6
clone size: .
D gene: .
CDR3 DNA: TGTGCCAGCCAACAATCGGGGGCATACACTGAAGCTTTCTTT
CDR3 protein: CASQQSGAYTEAFF

J gene: TRBJ2-7
V gene: TRBV6-5
clone size: .
D gene: .
CDR3 DNA: TGTGCCAGCAGCCGCAATAGGGCGAACTACGAGCAGTACTTC
CDR3 protein: CASSRNRANYEQYF

J gene: TRBJ1-2
V gene: TRBV5-5
clone size: .
D gene: TRBD1
CDR3 DNA: TGTGCCAGCAGCGCAGGACAGGGCGTCTATGGCTACACCTTC
CDR3 protein: CASSAGQGVYGYTF

J gene: TRBJ1-3
V gene: TRBV7-2
clone size: .
D gene: .
CDR3 DNA: TGTGCCAGCAGCTTAGTCCAGGGGATTACTGGAAACACCATATATTTT
CDR3 protein: CASSLVQGITGNTIYF

J gene: TRBJ1-2
V gene: TRBV3-1/TRBV3-2
clone size: .
D gene: .
CDR3 DNA: TGTGCCAGCAGCCAAGTGGGGGGCGCGGGCTATGGCTACACCTTC
CDR3 protein: CASSQVGGAGYGYTF

J gene: TRBJ1-1
V gene: TRBV30
clone size: .
D gene: .
CDR3 DNA: TGTGCCTGGAGTCTAGGGGAGAACACTGAAGCTTTCTTT
CDR3 protein: CAWSLGENTEAFF

J gene: TRBJ1-1
V gene: TRBV6-5
clone size: .
D gene: .
CDR3 DNA: TGTGCCAGCCTAAGCCTGGGTTTAGGGAGGACTGAAGCTTTCTTT
CDR3 protein: CASLSLGLGRTEAFF

J gene: TRBJ2-1
V gene: TRBV9
clone size: many
D gene: TRBD2
CDR3 DNA: TGTGCCAGCAGCGTTCCCGGGACTAGCGTTGGCAATGAGCAGTTCTTC
CDR3 protein: CASSVPGTSVGNEQFF

J gene: TRBJ2-3
V gene: TRBV4-3
clone size: .
D gene: .
CDR3 DNA: TGCGCCAGCAGCCAAGATGGAACGACTAGCACAGATACGCAGTATTTT
CDR3 protein: CASSQDGTTSTDTQYF

J gene: TRBJ1-5
V gene: TRBV6-5
clone size: .
D gene: .
CDR3 DNA: TGTGCCAGCAGTTACAATAGCAATCAGCCCCAGCATTTT
CDR3 protein: CASSYNSNQPQHF

J gene: TRBJ2-6
V gene: TRBV7-6
clone size: .
D gene: .
CDR3 DNA: TGTGCCAGCAGCTCCTTGATCTCTGGGGCCAACGTCCTGACTTTC
CDR3 protein: CASSSLISGANVLTF

J gene: TRBJ1-2
V gene: TRBV28
clone size: .
D gene: TRBD1
CDR3 DNA: TGTGCCAGCAGTCAAGGACAGGTCTTTGGCTACACCTTC
CDR3 protein: CASSQGQVFGYTF

J gene: TRBJ2-7
V gene: TRBV4-2
clone size: .
D gene: TRBD2
CDR3 DNA: TGTGCCAGCAGCCAAGCGGGACTAGCCGACGAGCAGTACTTC
CDR3 protein: CASSQAGLADEQYF

J gene: TRBJ2-3
V gene: TRBV5-4
clone size: .
D gene: .
CDR3 DNA: TGTGCCAGCAGCTCCCCAGCCAGGGATACGCAGTATTTT
CDR3 protein: CASSSPARDTQYF

J gene: TRBJ2-1
V gene: TRBV7-7
clone size: once
D gene: .
CDR3 DNA: TGTGCCAGCAGCTTGAGTAGCGTTCACAATGAGCAGTTCTTC
CDR3 protein: CASSLSSVHNEQFF

J gene: TRBJ1-3
V gene: TRBV30
clone size: .
D gene: .
CDR3 DNA: TGTGCCTGGAGTCTTGGAAACACCATATATTTT
CDR3 protein: CAWSLGNTIYF

J gene: TRBJ2-5
V gene: TRBV19
clone size: .
D gene: TRBD1
CDR3 DNA: TGTGCCAGTACCGACAGGGCCACGCAAGAGACCCAGTACTTC
CDR3 protein: CASTDRATQETQYF